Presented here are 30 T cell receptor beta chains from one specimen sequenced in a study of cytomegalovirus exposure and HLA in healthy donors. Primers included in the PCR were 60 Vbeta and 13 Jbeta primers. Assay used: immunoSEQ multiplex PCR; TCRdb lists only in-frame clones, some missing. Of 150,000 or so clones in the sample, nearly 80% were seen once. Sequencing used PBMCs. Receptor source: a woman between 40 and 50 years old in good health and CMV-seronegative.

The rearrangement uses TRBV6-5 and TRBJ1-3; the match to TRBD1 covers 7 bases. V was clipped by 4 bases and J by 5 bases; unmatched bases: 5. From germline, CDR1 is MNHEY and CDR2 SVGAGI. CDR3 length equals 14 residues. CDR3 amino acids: CASSSNRGRNTIYF. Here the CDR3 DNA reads TGTGCCAGCAGTTCCAACAGGGGTCGAAACACCATATATTTT.

The CDR3 here is CASSGTGLVRELFF. DNA for the CDR3: TGTGCCAGTAGTGGCACAGGGCTGGTGAGGGAGCTGTTTTTT. The rearrangement uses TRBV19 and TRBJ2-2, with a weak D call TRBD1 (6 bases). Germline loops: CDR1 LNHDA, CDR2 SQIVND (reference sequence). Between the trimmed V and J ends, which lost 5 bases and 9 bases, there was a span of 16 bases. The CDR3 length is 14 residues.

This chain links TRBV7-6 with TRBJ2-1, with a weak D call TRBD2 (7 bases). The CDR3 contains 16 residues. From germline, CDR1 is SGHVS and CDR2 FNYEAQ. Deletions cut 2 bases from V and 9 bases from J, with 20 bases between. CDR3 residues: CASSLPPWGRGGEQFF. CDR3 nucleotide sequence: TGTGCCAGCAGCTTACCCCCCTGGGGGAGGGGGGGTGAGCAGTTCTTC. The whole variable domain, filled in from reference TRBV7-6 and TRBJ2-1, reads GAGVSQSPRYKVTKRGQDVALRCDPISGHVSLYWYRQALGQGPEFLTYFNYEAQQDKSGLPNDRFSAERPEGSISTLTIQRTEQRDSAMYRCASSLPPWGRGGEQFFGPGTRLTVL.

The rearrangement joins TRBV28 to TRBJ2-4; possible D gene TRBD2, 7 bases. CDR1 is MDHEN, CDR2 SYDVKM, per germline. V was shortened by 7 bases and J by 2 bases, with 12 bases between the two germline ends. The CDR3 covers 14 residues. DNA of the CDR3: TGTGCCAGCAATGGGGGGGGCCCCAAAAACATTCAGTACTTC. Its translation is CASNGGGPKNIQYF.

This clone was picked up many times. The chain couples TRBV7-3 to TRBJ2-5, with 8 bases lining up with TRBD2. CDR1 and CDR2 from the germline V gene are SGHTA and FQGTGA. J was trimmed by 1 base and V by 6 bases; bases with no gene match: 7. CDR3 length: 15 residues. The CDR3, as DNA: TGTGCCAGCAGTCCCCGGGGGGGGACCCAAGAGACCCAGTACTTC. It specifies CASSPRGGTQETQYF.

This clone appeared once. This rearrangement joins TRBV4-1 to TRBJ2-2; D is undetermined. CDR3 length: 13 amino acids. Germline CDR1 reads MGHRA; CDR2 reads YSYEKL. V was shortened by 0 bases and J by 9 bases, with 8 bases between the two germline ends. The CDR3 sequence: CASSQDTWRELFF. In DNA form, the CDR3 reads TGCGCCAGCAGCCAAGACACCTGGCGGGAGCTGTTTTTT.

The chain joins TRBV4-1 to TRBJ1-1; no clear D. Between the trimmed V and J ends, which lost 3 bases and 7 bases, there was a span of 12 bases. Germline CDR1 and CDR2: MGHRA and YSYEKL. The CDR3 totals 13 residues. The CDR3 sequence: CASSHLNGFEAFF. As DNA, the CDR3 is TGCGCCAGCAGCCACCTAAACGGGTTTGAAGCTTTCTTT.

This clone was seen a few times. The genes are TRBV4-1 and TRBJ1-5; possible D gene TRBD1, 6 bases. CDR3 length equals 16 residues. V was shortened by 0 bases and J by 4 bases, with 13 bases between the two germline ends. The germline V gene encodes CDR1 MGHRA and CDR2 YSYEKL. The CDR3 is CASSQEAGQQNQPQHF. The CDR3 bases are TGCGCCAGCAGCCAAGAGGCCGGACAGCAAAATCAGCCCCAGCATTTT.

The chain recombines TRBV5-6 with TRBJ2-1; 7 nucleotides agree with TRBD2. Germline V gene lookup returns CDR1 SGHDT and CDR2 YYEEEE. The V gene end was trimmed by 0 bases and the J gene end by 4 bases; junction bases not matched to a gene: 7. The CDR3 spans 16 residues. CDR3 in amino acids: CASSLGGGEVYNEQFF. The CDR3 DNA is TGTGCCAGCAGCTTGGGGGGGGGAGAAGTTTACAATGAGCAGTTCTTC. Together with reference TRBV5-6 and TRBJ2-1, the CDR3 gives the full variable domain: DAGVTQSPTHLIKTRGQQVTLRCSPKSGHDTVSWYQQALGQGPQFIFQYYEEEERQRGNFPDRFSGHQFPNYSSELNVNALLLGDSALYLCASSLGGGEVYNEQFFGPGTRLTVL.

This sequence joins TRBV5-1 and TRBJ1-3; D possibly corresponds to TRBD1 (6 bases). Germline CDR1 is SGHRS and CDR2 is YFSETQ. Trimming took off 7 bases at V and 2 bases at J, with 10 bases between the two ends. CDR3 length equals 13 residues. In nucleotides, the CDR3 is TGCGCCAGCGGGGGGGCACCTGGAAACACCATATATTTT. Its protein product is CASGGAPGNTIYF.

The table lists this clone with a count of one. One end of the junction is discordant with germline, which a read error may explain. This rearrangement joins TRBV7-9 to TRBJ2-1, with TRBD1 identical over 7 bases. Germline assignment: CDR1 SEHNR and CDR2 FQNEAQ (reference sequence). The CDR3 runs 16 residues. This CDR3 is CSSSPSGTAAYNEQFF. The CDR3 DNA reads TGTTCCAGCAGCCCCTCTGGGACAGCCGCTTACAATGAGCAGTTCTTC.

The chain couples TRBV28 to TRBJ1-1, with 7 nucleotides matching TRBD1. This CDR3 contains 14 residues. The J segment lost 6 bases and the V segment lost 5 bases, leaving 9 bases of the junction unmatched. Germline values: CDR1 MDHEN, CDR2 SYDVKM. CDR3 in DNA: TGTGCCAGCAGTCCCTTAGCGAGGGGGCCTGAAGCTTTCTTT. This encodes CASSPLARGPEAFF.

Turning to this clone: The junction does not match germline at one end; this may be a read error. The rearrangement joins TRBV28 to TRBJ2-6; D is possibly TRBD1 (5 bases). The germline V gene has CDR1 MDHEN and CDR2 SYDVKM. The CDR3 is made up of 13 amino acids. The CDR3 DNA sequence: TGTGCCAGCAGTTTAGCTGGGGCCAACGGCCTGACTTTC. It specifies CASSLAGANGLTF.

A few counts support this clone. The CDR3 loop reads CASSSSILAGGSYNEQFF. Here the CDR3 DNA reads TGTGCCAGCAGCTCGTCGATTCTAGCGGGAGGAAGCTACAATGAGCAGTTCTTC. The gene calls are TRBV7-9 and TRBJ2-1, with TRBD2 matching over 11 bases. Germline assignment: CDR1 SEHNR and CDR2 FQNEAQ (reference sequence). V lost 4 bases, J lost 3 bases, and 11 bases stayed unmatched. CDR3 length: 18 amino acids.

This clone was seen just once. CDR3 bases: TGCGCCAGCAGCGCCCTACCGGGACTAGCGGGATCTGGGGCCAACGTCCTGACTTTC. Translated: CASSALPGLAGSGANVLTF. The rearrangement joins TRBV5-1 to TRBJ2-6; 13 bases align to TRBD2. This CDR3 contains 19 residues. V lost 4 bases to trimming and J lost 1 base; unmatched junction nucleotides: 8. Germline V gene lookup returns CDR1 SGHRS and CDR2 YFSETQ.

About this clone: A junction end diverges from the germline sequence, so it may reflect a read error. For the CDR3, the DNA is TGCGCCAGCAGCTTGGATGACACTCTTACCTACGAGCAGTGCTTC. It codes for CASSLDDTLTYEQCF. The chain joins TRBV5-1 to TRBJ2-7; unclear D gene. The CDR3 extends over 15 amino acids. CDR1 is SGHRS, CDR2 YFSETQ, per germline.

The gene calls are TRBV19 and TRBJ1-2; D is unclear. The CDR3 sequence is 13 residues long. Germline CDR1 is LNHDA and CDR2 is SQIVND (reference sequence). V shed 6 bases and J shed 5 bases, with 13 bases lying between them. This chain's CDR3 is CASRPGLAYGYTF. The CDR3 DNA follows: TGTGCCAGTAGGCCGGGTTTAGCGTATGGCTACACCTTC.

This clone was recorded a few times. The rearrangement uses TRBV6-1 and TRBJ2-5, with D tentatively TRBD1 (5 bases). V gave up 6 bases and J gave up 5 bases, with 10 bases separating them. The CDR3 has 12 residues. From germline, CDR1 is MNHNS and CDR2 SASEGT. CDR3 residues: CASRDSVETQYF. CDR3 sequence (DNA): TGTGCCAGCAGAGACAGCGTGGAGACCCAGTACTTC.

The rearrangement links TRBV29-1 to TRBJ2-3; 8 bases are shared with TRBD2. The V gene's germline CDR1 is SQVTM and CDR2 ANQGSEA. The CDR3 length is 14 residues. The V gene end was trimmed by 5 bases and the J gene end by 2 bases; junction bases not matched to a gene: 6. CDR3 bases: TGCAGCGTTACTAGCGGAGGTAACACAGATACGCAGTATTTT. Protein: CSVTSGGNTDTQYF.

The CDR3 DNA reads as TGTGCCAGCAGCTTAGTTAGCGGTCCCTACAATGAGCAGTTCTTC. Translating it yields CASSLVSGPYNEQFF. This rearrangement joins TRBV7-2 to TRBJ2-1; D might be TRBD2 (6 bases). Germline CDR1 and CDR2: SGHTA and FQGNSA. The CDR3 has 15 residues. Trimming removed 1 base from V and 2 bases from J, with 9 bases in between. The whole variable domain, remainder taken from reference TRBV7-2 and TRBJ2-1, is GAGVSQSPSNKVTEKGKDVELRCDPISGHTALYWYRQSLGQGLEFLIYFQGNSAPDKSGLPSDRFSAERTGGSVSTLTIQRTQQEDSAVYLCASSLVSGPYNEQFFGPGTRLTVL.

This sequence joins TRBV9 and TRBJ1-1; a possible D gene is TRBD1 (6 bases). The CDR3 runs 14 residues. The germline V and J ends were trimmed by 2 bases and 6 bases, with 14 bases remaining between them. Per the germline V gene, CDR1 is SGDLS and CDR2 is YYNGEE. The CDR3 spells CASSVQGAGAEAFF. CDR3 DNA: TGTGCCAGCAGCGTTCAAGGGGCAGGGGCTGAAGCTTTCTTT.

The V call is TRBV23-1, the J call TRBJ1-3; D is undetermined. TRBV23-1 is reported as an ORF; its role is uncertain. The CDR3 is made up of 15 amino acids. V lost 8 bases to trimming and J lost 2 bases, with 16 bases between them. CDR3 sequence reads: CASGERETPGNTIYF. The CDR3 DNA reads TGCGCCAGCGGCGAACGGGAAACGCCTGGAAACACCATATATTTT.

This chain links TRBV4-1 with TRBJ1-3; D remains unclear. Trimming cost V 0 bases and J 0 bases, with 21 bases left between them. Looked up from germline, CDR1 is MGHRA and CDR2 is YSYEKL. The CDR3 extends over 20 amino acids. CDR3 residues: CASSQDPLLPVRDSGNTIYF. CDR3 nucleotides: TGCGCCAGCAGCCAAGATCCTTTGCTCCCGGTGCGGGACTCTGGAAACACCATATATTTT.

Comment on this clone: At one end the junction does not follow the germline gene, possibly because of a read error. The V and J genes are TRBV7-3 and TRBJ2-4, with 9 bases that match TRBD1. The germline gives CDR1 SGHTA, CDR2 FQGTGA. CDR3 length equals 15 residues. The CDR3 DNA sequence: TGTGCCAGCAGCTTAGGGACAGGGCTCAAAAACAGTCAGTACTTC. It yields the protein CASSLGTGLKNSQYF.

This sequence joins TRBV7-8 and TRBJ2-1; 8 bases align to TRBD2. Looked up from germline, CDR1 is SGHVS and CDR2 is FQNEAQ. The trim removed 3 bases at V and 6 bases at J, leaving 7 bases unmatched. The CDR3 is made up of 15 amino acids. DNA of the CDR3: TGTGCCAGCAGCTTCGGGACTAGTGAGGGCAATGAGCAGTTCTTC. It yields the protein CASSFGTSEGNEQFF.

CDR3 sequence: CASSLGGTHHGYTF. In DNA form, the CDR3 reads TGTGCCAGCAGCTTAGGCGGGACCCACCATGGCTACACCTTC. This chain uses TRBV7-6 with TRBJ1-2; a possible D gene is TRBD1 (5 bases). The CDR3 runs to 14 residues. V lost 1 base and J 6 bases, leaving 12 bases between the germline ends. Germline V CDR1 and CDR2: SGHVS, FNYEAQ.

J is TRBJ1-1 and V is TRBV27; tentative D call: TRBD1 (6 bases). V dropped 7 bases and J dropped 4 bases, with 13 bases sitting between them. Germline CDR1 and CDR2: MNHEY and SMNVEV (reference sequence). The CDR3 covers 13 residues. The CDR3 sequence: CASMTGRATEAFF. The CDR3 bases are TGTGCCAGCATGACAGGCCGTGCCACTGAAGCTTTCTTT.

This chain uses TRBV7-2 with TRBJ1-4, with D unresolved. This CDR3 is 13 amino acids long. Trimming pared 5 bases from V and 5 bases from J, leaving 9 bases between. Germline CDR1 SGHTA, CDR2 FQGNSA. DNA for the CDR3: TGTGCCAGCAGCCTAAGATTGAATGAAAAACTGTTTTTT. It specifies CASSLRLNEKLFF.

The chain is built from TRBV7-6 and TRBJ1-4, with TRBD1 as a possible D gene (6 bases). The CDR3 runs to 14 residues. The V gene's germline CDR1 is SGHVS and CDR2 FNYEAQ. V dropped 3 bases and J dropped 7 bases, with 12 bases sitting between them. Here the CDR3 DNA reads TGTGCCAGCAGCTTTGGACAGCCAGGTGAAAAACTGTTTTTT. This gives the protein CASSFGQPGEKLFF.

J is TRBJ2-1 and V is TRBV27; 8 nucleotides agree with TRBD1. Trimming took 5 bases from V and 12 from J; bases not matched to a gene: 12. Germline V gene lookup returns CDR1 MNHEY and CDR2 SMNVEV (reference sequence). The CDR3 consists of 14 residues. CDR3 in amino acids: CASSQRTGSPGQFF. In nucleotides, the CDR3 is TGTGCCAGCAGTCAGAGGACAGGGTCTCCTGGGCAGTTCTTC.